The 5 T cell receptor beta chains below come from one sample, sequenced in a study of T cell responses to AZD1222 COVID-19 vaccine. The assay was immunoSEQ multiplex PCR, and TCRdb's table has in-frame clones only and misses some. The data show some 130,000 clones, with roughly 84% seen just once and roughly 4.3% held by the top ten. The input for sequencing was peripheral blood, taken on day 0 of AZD1222 vaccination. Source of these receptors: an adult in good health.

This clone has just one count. The rearrangement joins TRBV5-1 to TRBJ2-2; no clear D. Germline V CDR1 and CDR2: SGHRS, YFSETQ. This CDR3 is 13 amino acids long. V gave up 7 bases and J gave up 0 bases, with 7 bases separating them. DNA of the CDR3: TGCGCCAGCCGACCGGCGAACACCGGGGAGCTGTTTTTT. Its translation: CASRPANTGELFF.

The genes are TRBV5-1 and TRBJ1-2, with a possible D match to TRBD1 (6 bases). Per the germline V gene, CDR1 is SGHRS and CDR2 is YFSETQ. V was trimmed by 4 bases and J by 7 bases, leaving 14 bases between them. This CDR3 has 13 amino acids. The CDR3 protein is CASSPSGGPGYTF. CDR3 sequence (DNA): TGCGCCAGCAGCCCCTCGGGGGGCCCTGGCTACACCTTC.

The chain has TRBV19 and TRBJ1-4; no reliable D call. The germline CDR1 and CDR2 sequences are LNHDA and SQIVND (reference sequence). CDR3 length: 17 amino acids. V lost 5 bases, J lost 6 bases, and 22 bases lay in between. The CDR3 region has the DNA TGTGCCAGTAGTTTCTACCATCCTACTCGCGGGGATGAAAAACTGTTTTTT. Translation gives CASSFYHPTRGDEKLFF.

The chain carries TRBV29-1 and TRBJ2-3; unclear D gene. CDR3 length: 14 amino acids. Germline CDR1 reads SQVTM; CDR2 reads ANQGSEA. V was pared by 0 bases and J by 6 bases, with 13 bases between. The CDR3 protein is CSVEDWAQSDTQYF. The CDR3 nucleotides are TGCAGCGTTGAAGACTGGGCTCAATCTGATACGCAGTATTTT.

This sequence joins TRBV28 and TRBJ1-4; D may be TRBD1 (5 bases). V was cut by 2 bases and J by 8 bases, with 9 bases left in between. Germline lookup yields CDR1 MDHEN and CDR2 SYDVKM. CDR3 length: 13 residues. CDR3 sequence reads: CASSLAGDEKLFF. The CDR3 DNA reads TGTGCCAGCAGTTTAGCCGGGGACGAAAAACTGTTTTTT.